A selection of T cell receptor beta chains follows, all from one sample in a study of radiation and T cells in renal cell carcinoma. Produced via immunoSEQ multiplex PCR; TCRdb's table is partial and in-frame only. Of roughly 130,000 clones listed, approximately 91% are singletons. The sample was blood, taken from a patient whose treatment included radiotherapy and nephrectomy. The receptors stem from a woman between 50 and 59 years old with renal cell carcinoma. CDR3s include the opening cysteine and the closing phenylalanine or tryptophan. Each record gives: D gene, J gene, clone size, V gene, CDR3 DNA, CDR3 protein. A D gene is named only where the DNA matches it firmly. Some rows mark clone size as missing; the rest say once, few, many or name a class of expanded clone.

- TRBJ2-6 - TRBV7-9 TGTGCCAGCAGCTTAGACTTGGGGTTTTCTGGGGCCAACGTCCTGACTTTC CASSLDLGFSGANVLTF
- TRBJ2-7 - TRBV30 TGTGCCTGGAGACAGGATTACGAGCAGTACTTC CAWRQDYEQYF
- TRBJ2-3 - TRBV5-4 TGTGCCAGCAGTTCCCCGACTAGTGCGGTTTCAGATACGCAGTATTTT CASSSPTSAVSDTQYF
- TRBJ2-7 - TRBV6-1 TGTGCCAGCAGATACAGGACGGAGGAGCAGTACTTC CASRYRTEEQYF
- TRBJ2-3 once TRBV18 TGTGCCAGCTCACCACTTGAGGGTTTATTCACAGATACGCAGTATTTT CASSPLEGLFTDTQYF
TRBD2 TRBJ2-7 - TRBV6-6 TGTGCCAGCAGCAATTTGAAGGCGGGAGTCTCCTACGAGCAGTACTTC CASSNLKAGVSYEQYF
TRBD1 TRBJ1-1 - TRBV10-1 TGCGCCAGCAGGAGGGCAGGGGGGACTGAAGCTTTCTTT CASRRAGGTEAFF
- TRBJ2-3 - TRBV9 TGTGCCAGCAGCGTAGGTCTAGAACTCACAGATACGCAGTATTTT CASSVGLELTDTQYF
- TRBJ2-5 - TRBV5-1 TGCGCCAGCAGCTTGGCCGGTGGAGAGACCCAGTACTTC CASSLAGGETQYF
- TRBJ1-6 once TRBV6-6 TGTGCCAGCAGACCTGGGACATTTTGGACCCCCCTCCACTTT CASRPGTFWTPLHF
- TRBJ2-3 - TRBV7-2 TGTGCCAGCAGCTCCGGACTTTCCACAGATACGCAGTATTTT CASSSGLSTDTQYF
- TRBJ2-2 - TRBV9 TGTGCCAGCAGCGTATGGAAGAACACCGGGGAGCTGTTTTTT CASSVWKNTGELFF
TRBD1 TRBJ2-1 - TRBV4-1 TGCGCCAGCAGTACCGACAGGGGGATGATCAATGAGCAGTTCTTC CASSTDRGMINEQFF
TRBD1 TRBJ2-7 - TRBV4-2 TGTGCCAGCAGCCAGGGACAGGGTAACTCCTACGAGCAGTACTTC CASSQGQGNSYEQYF
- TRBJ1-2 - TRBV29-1 TGCAGCGTTGAAGGGCAGGGCCTCTCCTATGGCTACACCTTC CSVEGQGLSYGYTF
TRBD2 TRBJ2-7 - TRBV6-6 TGTGCCAGCAGACCCCCGGGGGGGACTAGCGAGTACTTC CASRPPGGTSEYF
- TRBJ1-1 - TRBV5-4 TGTGCCAGCAGCTTGGACTGGGGGAGCACTGAAGCTTTCTTT CASSLDWGSTEAFF
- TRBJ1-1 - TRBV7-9 TGTGCCAGCAGCATAGCGGCCAGTAGGAACACTGAAGCTTTCTTT CASSIAASRNTEAFF
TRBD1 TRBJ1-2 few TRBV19 TGTGCCAGTAGTGCCCAATCTGGGACAGGGAAAGGTTTC CASSAQSGTGKGF
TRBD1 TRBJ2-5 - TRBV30 TGTGCCTGGAGTCAAGACAGGGGGCAAATTCATGAGACCCAGTACTTC CAWSQDRGQIHETQYF
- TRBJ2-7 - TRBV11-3 TGTGCCAGCAGCTTTAAGGACGGGGTCCCGGGGCAGTACTTC CASSFKDGVPGQYF
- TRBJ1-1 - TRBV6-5 TGTGCCAGCAGTTACCGTCAGACCGGAGATGAAGCTTTCTTT CASSYRQTGDEAFF
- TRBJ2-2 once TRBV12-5 TGTGCTAGTGGTCCCAGTTCCGGGGCAGGTACCGGGGAGCTGTTTTTT CASGPSSGAGTGELFF
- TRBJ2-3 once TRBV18 TGTGCCAGCTCACCAAACGGGGATTTTAGCACAGATACGCAGTATTTT CASSPNGDFSTDTQYF
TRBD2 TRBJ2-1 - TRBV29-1 TGCAGCGTTGCGGGGGGAGGTCTTCGGGATGAGCAGTTCTTC CSVAGGGLRDEQFF
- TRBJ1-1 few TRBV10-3 TGTGCCATCAGTGGGGGGCAGGACACTGAAGCTTTCTTT CAISGGQDTEAFF
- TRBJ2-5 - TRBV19 TGTGCCAGTAGTACCTCATGGACACGAAGAGAGACCCAGTACTTC CASSTSWTRRETQYF
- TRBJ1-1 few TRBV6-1 TGTGCCAGCACAAGGACAGTCTACACTGAAGCTTTCTTT CASTRTVYTEAFF
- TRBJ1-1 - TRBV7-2 TGTGCCAGCAGCTTAGGGCAGGTTATGAACACTGAAGCTTTCTTT CASSLGQVMNTEAFF